Listed below are T cell receptor beta chains from one sample, sequenced in a study of blood T cell repertoires in COVID-19. This table comes from immunoSEQ multiplex PCR, and its TCRdb copy is limited to in-frame clones, with some not included. The sample includes around 150,000 clones, about 86% of them seen just once. Sequencing was done on a sample of peripheral blood. The receptor set was obtained from a man in his sixties with acute or convalescent COVID-19. CDR3s include the opening cysteine and the closing phenylalanine or tryptophan. Each record gives: clone size, J gene, V gene, D gene, CDR3 DNA, CDR3 protein. D genes are given only for firm matches. Clone size is given for some rows only: seen once, a few or many times, or a class if the clone is expanded.

. | TRBJ1-1 | TRBV6-5 | . | TGTGCCAGCAGTTACCGGCCAGGGTACACTGAAGCTTTCTTT | CASSYRPGYTEAFF
. | TRBJ2-5 | TRBV9 | TRBD1 | TGTGCCAGCAGCACAATCCCCCTACGACAGGGAAGGTCGGAGACCCAGTACTTC | CASSTIPLRQGRSETQYF
. | TRBJ1-3 | TRBV19 | . | TGTGCCAGTAGTATTGGGACAACCGGAAACACCATATATTTT | CASSIGTTGNTIYF
few | TRBJ2-1 | TRBV27 | . | TGTGCCACCCGATTGCGGGATTATTGGCATGAGCAGTTCTTC | CATRLRDYWHEQFF
. | TRBJ2-2 | TRBV4-1 | TRBD1 | TGCGCCAGCAGCCGACAGGACCTAAACAGGGGTGGAACCGGGGAGCTGTTTTTT | CASSRQDLNRGGTGELFF
once | TRBJ1-5 | TRBV19 | TRBD1 | TGTGCCAGTAGTATAGGGGGGACAGGGGGCGTTCAGCCCCAGCATTTT | CASSIGGTGGVQPQHF
. | TRBJ2-1 | TRBV21-1 | . | TGTGCCAGCAGCACCCCGCTAGCGGGAGTCTACAATGAGCAGTTCTTC | CASSTPLAGVYNEQFF
. | TRBJ2-1 | TRBV21-1 | . | TGTGCCAGCAGCAACCGGGACAGGGGGCACAATGAGCAGTTCTTC | CASSNRDRGHNEQFF
. | TRBJ2-5 | TRBV7-6 | . | TGTGCCAGCAGCTTAAAGGCGGACAGTTTATACCAAGAGACCCAGTACTTC | CASSLKADSLYQETQYF
. | TRBJ2-1 | TRBV7-8 | TRBD2 | TGTGCCAGCAGCTTAACCCTCAGGACTAGCCGCCTCTCCTACAATGAGCAGTTCTTC | CASSLTLRTSRLSYNEQFF
. | TRBJ2-6 | TRBV9 | . | TGTGCCAGCAGCGTAATGAGCTCTGGGGCCAACGTCCTGACTTTC | CASSVMSSGANVLTF
. | TRBJ1-4 | TRBV5-4 | . | TGTGCCAGCAGCCCAAGCGGGGGCTCCAATGAAAAACTGTTTTTT | CASSPSGGSNEKLFF
few | TRBJ2-5 | TRBV7-3 | TRBD2 | TGTGCCAGCTCTAGCGGGATAGGGACCCAGTACTTC | CASSSGIGTQYF
. | TRBJ1-2 | TRBV5-1 | TRBD1 | TGCGCCAGCAGCTTGGGTGGAGGGGGCCTCTATGGCTACACCTTC | CASSLGGGGLYGYTF
. | TRBJ2-3 | TRBV18 | TRBD2 | TGTGCCAGCTCTCCCCTAGCGGGAGAATCAGATACGCAGTATTTT | CASSPLAGESDTQYF
. | TRBJ2-7 | TRBV28 | TRBD1 | TGTGCCAGCAGTTTAGGGACAGGGGTTCCCTACGAGCAGTACTTC | CASSLGTGVPYEQYF
. | TRBJ2-1 | TRBV2 | TRBD2 | TGTGCCAGCAGTGGGTCAGCGGGACGGGAGAATGAGCAGTTCTTC | CASSGSAGRENEQFF
. | TRBJ1-2 | TRBV2 | . | TGTGCCAGCAGTGAACGAATGCAGGGCTATGGCTACACCTTC | CASSERMQGYGYTF
. | TRBJ2-1 | TRBV11-2 | . | TGTGCCAGCAGCCTGACTAGGACTTACAATGAGCAGTTCTTC | CASSLTRTYNEQFF
few | TRBJ1-6 | TRBV10-2 | . | TGCGCCAGCAGTGCGGGGTTCAATCGGCCCCTCCACTTT | CASSAGFNRPLHF
. | TRBJ1-2 | TRBV28 | . | TGTGCCACCCTCCAACGGGACTATGGCTACACCTTC | CATLQRDYGYTF
. | TRBJ2-1 | TRBV5-4 | TRBD2 | TGTGCCAGCAGCCCCCTAGCGGGGATCTCCTACAATGAGCAGTTCTTC | CASSPLAGISYNEQFF
. | TRBJ2-2 | TRBV19 | TRBD1 | TGTGCCAGTAGTACCGGGACAGGGCACACCGGGGAGCTGTTTTTT | CASSTGTGHTGELFF
. | TRBJ2-7 | TRBV7-8 | TRBD2 | TGTGCCAGCAGCCCAGCAGCGGGAGCGGGCTACGAGCAGTACTTC | CASSPAAGAGYEQYF
few | TRBJ2-2 | TRBV5-1 | . | TGCGCCAGCAGCTTGGTTAGCACGAACACCGGGGAGCTGTTTTTT | CASSLVSTNTGELFF
. | TRBJ1-5 | TRBV24-1 | TRBD1 | TGTGCCACCAGCTTGACAGGGCTCCCTAAGCATTTT | CATSLTGLPKHF
. | TRBJ1-1 | TRBV18 | . | TGTGCCAGCTACCGGGGACAACAGAACACTGAAGCTTTCTTT | CASYRGQQNTEAFF
. | TRBJ1-1 | TRBV7-6 | . | TGTGCCAGCAGCCGGTTCGAGGCAGAGAACACTGAAGCTTTCTTT | CASSRFEAENTEAFF
few | TRBJ1-1 | TRBV9 | TRBD1 | TGTGCCAGCAGCGAGGGGACAGGGTTGAACACTGAAGCTTTCTTT | CASSEGTGLNTEAFF
. | TRBJ2-7 | TRBV4-1 | . | TGCGCCAGCAGCCAAGTTGCCAGAGGGGGCGAGCAGTACTTC | CASSQVARGGEQYF
few | TRBJ1-1 | TRBV7-9 | . | TGTGCCAGCAGCCCACAGGTCTTCGGCACTGAAGCTTTCTTT | CASSPQVFGTEAFF
. | TRBJ2-3 | TRBV30 | . | TGTGCCTGGAACTCCGGCACAGATACGCAGTATTTT | CAWNSGTDTQYF
few | TRBJ2-5 | TRBV11-2 | TRBD2 | TGTGCCAGCAGCTTTACGGGAGGGCTAGAAGAGACCCAGTACTTC | CASSFTGGLEETQYF
. | TRBJ1-1 | TRBV7-3 | . | TGTGCCAGCAGCTTCGACAGCCTGAACACTGAAGCTTTCTTT | CASSFDSLNTEAFF
. | TRBJ2-7 | TRBV6-5 | TRBD2 | TGTGCCAGCACCTCCCCCGGACTAGTAACCGAGCAGTACTTC | CASTSPGLVTEQYF
. | TRBJ1-2 | TRBV6-1 | TRBD1 | TGTGCCAGCAGTGAGGTGGCAGGGGGATCCTATGGCTACACCTTC | CASSEVAGGSYGYTF
. | TRBJ2-3 | TRBV5-1 | . | TGCGCCAGCAGCTTGGCCCAGGTCAGCAGCACAGATACGCAGTATTTT | CASSLAQVSSTDTQYF
. | TRBJ1-4 | TRBV11-2 | . | TGTGCCAGCAGCTCTCGGATCCGGGGGGCGGCTGCTAATGAAAAACTGTTTTTT | CASSSRIRGAAANEKLFF
. | TRBJ2-5 | TRBV27 | . | TGTGCCAGCAGTATCAACGGCCAAGAGACCCAGTACTTC | CASSINGQETQYF
. | TRBJ2-6 | TRBV5-1 | . | TGCGCCACCAACAGTGGCTCTGGGGCCAACGTCCTGACTTTC | CATNSGSGANVLTF